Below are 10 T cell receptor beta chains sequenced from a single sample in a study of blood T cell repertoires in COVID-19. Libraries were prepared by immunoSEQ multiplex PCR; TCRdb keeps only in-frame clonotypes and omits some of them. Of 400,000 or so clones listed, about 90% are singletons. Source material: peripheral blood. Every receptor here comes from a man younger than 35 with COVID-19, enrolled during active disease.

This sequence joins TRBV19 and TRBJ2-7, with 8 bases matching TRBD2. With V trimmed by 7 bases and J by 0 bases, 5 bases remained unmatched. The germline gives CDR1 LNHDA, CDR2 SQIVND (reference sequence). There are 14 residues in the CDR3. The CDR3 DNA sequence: TGTGCCAGTACTCCGGGGGGGAGCTCCTACGAGCAGTACTTC. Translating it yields CASTPGGSSYEQYF.

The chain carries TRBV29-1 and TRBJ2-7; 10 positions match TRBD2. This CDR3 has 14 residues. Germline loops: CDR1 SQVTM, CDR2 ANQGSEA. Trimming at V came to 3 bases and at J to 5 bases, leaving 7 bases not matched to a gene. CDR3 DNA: TGCAGCGTTGACTCTAGCGGGAGCAGCAACGAGCAGTACTTC. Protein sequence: CSVDSSGSSNEQYF.

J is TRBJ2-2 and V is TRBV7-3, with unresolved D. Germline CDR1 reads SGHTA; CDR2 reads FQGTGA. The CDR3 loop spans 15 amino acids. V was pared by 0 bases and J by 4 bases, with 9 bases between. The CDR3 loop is CASSLTGPSTGELFF. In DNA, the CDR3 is TGTGCCAGCAGCTTAACTGGGCCGAGCACCGGGGAGCTGTTTTTT.

The CDR3 DNA reads TGCGCCAGCAGGCCAAACCGGGACAGTCCCTATGGCTACACCTTC. Amino acid sequence: CASRPNRDSPYGYTF. The chain has TRBV10-2 and TRBJ1-2; 7 bases are a match to TRBD1. The CDR3 runs 15 residues. Losses at the gene ends were 6 bases for V and 4 bases for J; bases not matched to a gene: 11. Germline-derived CDR1 and CDR2 are WSHSY and SAAADI.

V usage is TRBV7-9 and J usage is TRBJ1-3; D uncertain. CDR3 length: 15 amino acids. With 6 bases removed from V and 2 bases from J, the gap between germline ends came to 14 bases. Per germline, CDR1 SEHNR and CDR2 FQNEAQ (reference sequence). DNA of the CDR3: TGTGCCAGCAGTTTCGAGAGGGCGGCTGGAAACACCATATATTTT. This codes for CASSFERAAGNTIYF.

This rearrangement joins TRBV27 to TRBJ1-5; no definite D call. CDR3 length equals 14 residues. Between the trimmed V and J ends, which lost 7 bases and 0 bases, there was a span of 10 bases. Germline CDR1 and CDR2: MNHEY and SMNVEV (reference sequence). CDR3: CASKGDTSNQPQHF. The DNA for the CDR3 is TGTGCCAGCAAGGGAGACACTAGCAATCAGCCCCAGCATTTT.

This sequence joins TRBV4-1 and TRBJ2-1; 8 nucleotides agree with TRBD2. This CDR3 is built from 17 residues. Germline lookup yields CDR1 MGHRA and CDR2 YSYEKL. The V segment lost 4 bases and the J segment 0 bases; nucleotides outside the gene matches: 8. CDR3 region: CASSLTGTRGSYNEQFF. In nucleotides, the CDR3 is TGCGCCAGCAGCCTTACCGGGACTAGGGGCTCCTACAATGAGCAGTTCTTC.

CDR3 bases: TGCGCCAGCAGCCAAGAACTACAGGGGGTGAGTTTCGAGCAGTACTTC. It translates to CASSQELQGVSFEQYF. The chain is built from TRBV4-1 and TRBJ2-7, with 8 bases fitting TRBD1. The CDR3 totals 16 residues. Trimming at V came to 0 bases and at J to 6 bases, leaving 10 bases not matched to a gene. Germline values: CDR1 MGHRA, CDR2 YSYEKL.

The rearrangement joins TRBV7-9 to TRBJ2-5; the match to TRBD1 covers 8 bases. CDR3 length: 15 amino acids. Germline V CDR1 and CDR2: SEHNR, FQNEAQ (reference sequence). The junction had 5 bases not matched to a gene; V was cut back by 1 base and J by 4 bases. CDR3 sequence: CASSLGAGGPETQYF. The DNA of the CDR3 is TGTGCCAGCAGCTTAGGTGCAGGGGGCCCAGAGACCCAGTACTTC.

CDR3 residues: CASSYSNERGNTIYF. The CDR3 nucleotides read TGTGCCAGCAGTTACTCGAATGAGAGGGGAAACACCATATATTTT. The chain carries TRBV6-5 and TRBJ1-3; no clear D. The CDR3 has 15 residues. The V end lost 0 bases, the J end lost 4 bases, and 10 bases lay between the germline ends. Germline loops: CDR1 MNHEY, CDR2 SVGAGI.